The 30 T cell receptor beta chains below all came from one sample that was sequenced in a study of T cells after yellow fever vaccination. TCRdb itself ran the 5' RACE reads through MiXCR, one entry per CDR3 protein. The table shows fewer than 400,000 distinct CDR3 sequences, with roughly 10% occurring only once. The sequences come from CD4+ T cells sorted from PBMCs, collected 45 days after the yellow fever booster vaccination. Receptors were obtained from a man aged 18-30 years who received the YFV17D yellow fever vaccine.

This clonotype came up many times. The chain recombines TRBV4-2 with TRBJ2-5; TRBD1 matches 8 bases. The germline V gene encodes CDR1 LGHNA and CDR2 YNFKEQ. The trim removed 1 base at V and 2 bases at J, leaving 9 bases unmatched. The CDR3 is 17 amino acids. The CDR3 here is CASSQGQGAGGQETQYF. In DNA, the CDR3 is TGTGCCAGCAGCCAAGGGCAGGGGGCAGGTGGGCAAGAGACCCAGTACTTC.

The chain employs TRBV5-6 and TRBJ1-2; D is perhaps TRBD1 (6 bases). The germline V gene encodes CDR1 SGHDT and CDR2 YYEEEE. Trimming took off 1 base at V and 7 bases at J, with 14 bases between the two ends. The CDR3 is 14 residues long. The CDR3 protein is CASSLRGAQPGYTF. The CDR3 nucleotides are TGTGCCAGCAGCTTGCGGGGGGCGCAACCTGGCTACACCTTC.

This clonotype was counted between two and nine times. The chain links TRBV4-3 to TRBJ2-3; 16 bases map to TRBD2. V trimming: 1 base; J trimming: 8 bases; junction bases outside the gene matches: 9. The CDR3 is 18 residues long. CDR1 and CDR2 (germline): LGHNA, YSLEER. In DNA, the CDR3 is TGCGCCAGCAGCCAAGCCACCGGGACTAGCGGGGGGGCGGGTACGCAGTATTTT. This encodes CASSQATGTSGGAGTQYF.

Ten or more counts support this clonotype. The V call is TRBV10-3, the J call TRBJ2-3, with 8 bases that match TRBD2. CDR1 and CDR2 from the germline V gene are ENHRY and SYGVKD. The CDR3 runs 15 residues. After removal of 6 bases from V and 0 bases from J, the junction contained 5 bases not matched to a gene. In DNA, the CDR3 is TGTGCCATCAGGACAGCGGGGGTGAGCACAGATACGCAGTATTTT. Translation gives CAIRTAGVSTDTQYF.

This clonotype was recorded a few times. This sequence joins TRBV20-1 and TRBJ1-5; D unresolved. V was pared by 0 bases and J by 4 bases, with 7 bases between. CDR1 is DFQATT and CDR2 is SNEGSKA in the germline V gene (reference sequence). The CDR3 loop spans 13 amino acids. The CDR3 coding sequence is TGCAGTGCTAGAGAGGGTCCAAATCAGCCCCAGCATTTT. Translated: CSAREGPNQPQHF.

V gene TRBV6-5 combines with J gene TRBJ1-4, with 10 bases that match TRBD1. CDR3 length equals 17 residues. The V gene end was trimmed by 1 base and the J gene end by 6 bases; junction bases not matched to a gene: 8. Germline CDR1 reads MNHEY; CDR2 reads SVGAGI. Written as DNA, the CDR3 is TGTGCCAGCAGTTACTTTTCCCCCGGGACAGGGGATGAAAAACTGTTTTTT. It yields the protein CASSYFSPGTGDEKLFF.

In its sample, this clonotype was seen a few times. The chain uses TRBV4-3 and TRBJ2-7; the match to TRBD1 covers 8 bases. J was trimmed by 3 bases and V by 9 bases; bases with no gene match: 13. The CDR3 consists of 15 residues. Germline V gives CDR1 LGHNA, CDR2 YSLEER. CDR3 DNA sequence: TGCGCCAGACCTTACGGGGGACAGGCTTACTACGAGCAGTACGTC. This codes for CARPYGGQAYYEQYV.

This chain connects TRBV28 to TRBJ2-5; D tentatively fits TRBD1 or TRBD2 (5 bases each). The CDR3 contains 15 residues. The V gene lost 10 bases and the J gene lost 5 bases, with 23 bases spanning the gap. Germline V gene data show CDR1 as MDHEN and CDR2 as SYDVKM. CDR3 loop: CATTDSQGPRETQYF. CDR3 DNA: TGTGCCACCACAGACAGCCAGGGACCCCGGGAGACCCAGTACTTC.

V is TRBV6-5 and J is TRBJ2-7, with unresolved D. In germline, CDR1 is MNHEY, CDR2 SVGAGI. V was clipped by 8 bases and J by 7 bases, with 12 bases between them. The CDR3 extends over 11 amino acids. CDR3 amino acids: CASGQTGEQYF. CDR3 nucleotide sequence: TGTGCCAGCGGGCAAACTGGGGAGCAGTACTTC.

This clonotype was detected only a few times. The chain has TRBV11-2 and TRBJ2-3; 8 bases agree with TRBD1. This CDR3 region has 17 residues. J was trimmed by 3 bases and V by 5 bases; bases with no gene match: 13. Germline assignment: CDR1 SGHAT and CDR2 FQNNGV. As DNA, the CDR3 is TGTGCCAGCAGCCCATGGACAGGGTCGCTTAGGACAGATACGCAGTATTTT. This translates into CASSPWTGSLRTDTQYF.

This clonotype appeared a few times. In DNA, the CDR3 is TGTGCCAGCAGTTACTCGAGGATTATGGGCAATCAGCCCCAGCATTTT. Translated, it gives CASSYSRIMGNQPQHF. This chain links TRBV6-2 or TRBV6-3 with TRBJ1-5; D gene ambiguous. Trimming took off 0 bases at V and 2 bases at J, with 11 bases between the two ends. The CDR3 consists of 16 residues. Germline CDR1 MNHEY, CDR2 SVGEGT.

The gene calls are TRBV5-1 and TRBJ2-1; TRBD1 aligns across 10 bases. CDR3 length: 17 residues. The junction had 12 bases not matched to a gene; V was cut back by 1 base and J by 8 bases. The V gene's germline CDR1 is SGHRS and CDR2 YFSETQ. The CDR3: CASSLRSTGTGAHEQFF. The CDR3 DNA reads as TGCGCCAGCAGCTTGCGGTCCACCGGGACAGGGGCTCATGAGCAGTTCTTC.

DNA for the CDR3: TGTGCCAGCAGGGAACCGGGACAGGGCCCCTACGAGCAGTACTTC. This encodes CASREPGQGPYEQYF. The V and J genes are TRBV6-6 and TRBJ2-7; 9 bases are shared with TRBD1. The germline V gene encodes CDR1 MNHNY and CDR2 SVGAGI (reference sequence). Unmatched junction bases numbered 8, after V lost 6 bases and J lost 2 bases. This CDR3 is 15 amino acids long.

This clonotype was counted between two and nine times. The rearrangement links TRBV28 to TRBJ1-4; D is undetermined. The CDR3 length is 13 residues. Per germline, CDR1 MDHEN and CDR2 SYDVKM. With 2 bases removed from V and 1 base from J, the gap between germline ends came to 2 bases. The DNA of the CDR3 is TGTGCCAGCAGTTTAGAAACTAATGAAAAACTGTTTTTT. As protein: CASSLETNEKLFF. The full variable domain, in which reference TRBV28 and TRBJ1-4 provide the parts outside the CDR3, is DVKVTQSSRYLVKRTGEKVFLECVQDMDHENMFWYRQDPGLGLRLIYFSYDVKMKEKGDIPEGYSVSREKKERFSLILESASTNQTSMYLCASSLETNEKLFFGSGTQLSVL.

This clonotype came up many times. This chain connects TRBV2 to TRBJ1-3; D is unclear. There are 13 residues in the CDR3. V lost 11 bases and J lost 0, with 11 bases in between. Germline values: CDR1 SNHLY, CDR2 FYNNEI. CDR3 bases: TGTGCCTCGGGGTCCCTCTCTGGAAACACCATATATTTT. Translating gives CASGSLSGNTIYF. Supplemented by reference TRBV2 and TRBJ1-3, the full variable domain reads EPEVTQTPSHQVTQMGQEVILRCVPISNHLYFYWYRQILGQKVEFLVSFYNNEISEKSEIFDDQFSVERPDGSNFTLKIRSTKLEDSAMYFCASGSLSGNTIYFGEGSWLTVV.

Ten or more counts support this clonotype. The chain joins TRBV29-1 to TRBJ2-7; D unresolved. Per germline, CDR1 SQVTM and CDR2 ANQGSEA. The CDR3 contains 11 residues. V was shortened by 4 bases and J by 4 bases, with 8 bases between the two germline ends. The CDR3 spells CSVVLGYEQYF. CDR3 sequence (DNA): TGCAGCGTTGTACTCGGATACGAGCAGTACTTC.

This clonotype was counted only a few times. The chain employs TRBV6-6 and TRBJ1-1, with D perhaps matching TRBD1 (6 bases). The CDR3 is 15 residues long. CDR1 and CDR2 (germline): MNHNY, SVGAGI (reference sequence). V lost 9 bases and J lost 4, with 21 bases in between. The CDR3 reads CARRKGGGWGTEAFF. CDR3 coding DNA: TGTGCCAGAAGAAAAGGGGGTGGGTGGGGCACTGAAGCTTTCTTT.

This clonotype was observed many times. The CDR3 coding sequence is TGTGCCAGCTCACCACAAACAGGGCTGGGTAACACTGAAGCTTTCTTT. This sequence encodes CASSPQTGLGNTEAFF. V gene TRBV18 combines with J gene TRBJ1-1; D may be TRBD1 (6 bases). In germline, CDR1 is KGHSH, CDR2 LQKENI. The CDR3 extends over 16 amino acids. V was pared by 1 base and J by 2 bases, with 14 bases between.

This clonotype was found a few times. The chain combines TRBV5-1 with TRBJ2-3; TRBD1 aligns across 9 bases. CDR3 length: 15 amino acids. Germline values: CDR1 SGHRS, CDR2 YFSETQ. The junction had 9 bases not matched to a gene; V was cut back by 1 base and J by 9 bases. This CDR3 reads CASSLMDRGAGTQYF. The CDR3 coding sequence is TGCGCCAGCAGCTTGATGGACAGGGGAGCCGGGACGCAGTATTTT.

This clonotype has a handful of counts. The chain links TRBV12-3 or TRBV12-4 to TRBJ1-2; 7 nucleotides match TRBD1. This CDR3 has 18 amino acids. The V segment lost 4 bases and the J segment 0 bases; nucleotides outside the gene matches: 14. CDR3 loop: CASSSSHRGLSANYGYTF. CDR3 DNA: TGTGCCAGCAGTTCCTCTCACAGGGGCCTCTCCGCTAACTATGGCTACACCTTC.

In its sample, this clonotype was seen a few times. This CDR3 reads CASSLAPLAAAQETQYF. CDR3 nucleotides: TGCGCCAGCAGCTTGGCTCCCTTAGCGGCCGCCCAAGAGACCCAGTACTTC. V gene TRBV5-1 combines with J gene TRBJ2-5; D perhaps matches TRBD2 (6 bases). CDR1 SGHRS and CDR2 YFSETQ come from the germline V gene. The CDR3 loop spans 17 amino acids. The ends were cut back, 0 bases at V and 1 base at J, with 16 bases in the middle.

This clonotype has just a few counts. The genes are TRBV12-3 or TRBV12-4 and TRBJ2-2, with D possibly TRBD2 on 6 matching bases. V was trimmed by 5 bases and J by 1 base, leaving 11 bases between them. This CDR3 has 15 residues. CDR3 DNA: TGTGCCAGCAGTACAGCGGGCCGGAACACCGGGGAGCTGTTTTTT. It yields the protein CASSTAGRNTGELFF.

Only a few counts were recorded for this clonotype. The CDR3 DNA reads as TGTGCCTTACGTACTCCCGGGACAGGGGGGTCCGGGGAGCTGTTTTTT. Amino acid sequence: CALRTPGTGGSGELFF. The chain is built from TRBV6-6 and TRBJ2-2; 11 nucleotides match TRBD1. Germline CDR1 and CDR2: MNHNY and SVGAGI (reference sequence). This CDR3 has 16 residues. Trimming took 11 bases from V and 6 from J; bases not matched to a gene: 14.

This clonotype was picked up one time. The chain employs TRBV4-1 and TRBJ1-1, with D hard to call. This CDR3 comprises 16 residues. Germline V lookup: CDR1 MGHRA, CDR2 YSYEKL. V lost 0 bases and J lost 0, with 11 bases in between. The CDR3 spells CASSQDGRTMNTEAFF. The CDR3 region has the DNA TGCGCCAGCAGCCAAGACGGCAGGACCATGAACACTGAAGCTTTCTTT.

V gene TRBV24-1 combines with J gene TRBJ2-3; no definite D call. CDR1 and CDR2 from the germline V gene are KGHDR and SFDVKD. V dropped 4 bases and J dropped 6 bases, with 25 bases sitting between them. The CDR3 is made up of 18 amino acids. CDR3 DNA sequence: TGTGCCACCAGTGACCAAGACCCCCGACTTGGTGCGACGGATACGCAGTATTTT. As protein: CATSDQDPRLGATDTQYF.

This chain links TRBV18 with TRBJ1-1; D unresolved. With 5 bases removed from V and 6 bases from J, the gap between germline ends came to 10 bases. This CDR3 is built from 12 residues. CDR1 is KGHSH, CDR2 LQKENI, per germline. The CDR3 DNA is TGTGCCAGCTCAACCCGTGAGGCTGAAGCTTTCTTT. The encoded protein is CASSTREAEAFF.

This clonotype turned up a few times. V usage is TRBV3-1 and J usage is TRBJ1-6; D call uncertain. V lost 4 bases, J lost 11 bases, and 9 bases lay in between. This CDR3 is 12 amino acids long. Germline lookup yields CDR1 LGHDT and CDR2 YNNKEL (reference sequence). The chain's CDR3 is CASSPGRPPLHF. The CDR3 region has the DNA TGTGCCAGCAGCCCCGGCAGGCCACCCCTCCACTTT.

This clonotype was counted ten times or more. CDR3 residues: CASSLGTSVSNEQFF. CDR3 nucleotides: TGTGCCAGCAGCTTGGGGACTAGCGTTTCCAATGAGCAGTTCTTC. The chain joins TRBV7-9 to TRBJ2-1, with 10 bases fitting TRBD2. With 3 bases clipped from V and 6 bases from J, the junction kept 5 bases outside the gene matches. This CDR3 comprises 15 residues. CDR1 is SEHNR, CDR2 FQNEAQ, per germline (reference sequence).

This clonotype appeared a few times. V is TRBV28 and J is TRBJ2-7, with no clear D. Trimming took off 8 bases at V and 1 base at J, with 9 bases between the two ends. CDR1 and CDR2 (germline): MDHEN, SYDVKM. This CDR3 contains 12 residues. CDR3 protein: CASLGRSYEQYV. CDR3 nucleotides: TGTGCCAGCTTAGGGCGTTCCTACGAGCAGTACGTC.

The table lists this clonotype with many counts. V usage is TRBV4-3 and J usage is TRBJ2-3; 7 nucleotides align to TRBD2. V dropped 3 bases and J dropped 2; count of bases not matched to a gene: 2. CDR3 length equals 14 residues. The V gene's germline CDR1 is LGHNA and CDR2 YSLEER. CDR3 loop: CASSQAGDTDTQYF. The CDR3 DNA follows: TGCGCCAGCAGCCAGGCGGGGGACACAGATACGCAGTATTTT.